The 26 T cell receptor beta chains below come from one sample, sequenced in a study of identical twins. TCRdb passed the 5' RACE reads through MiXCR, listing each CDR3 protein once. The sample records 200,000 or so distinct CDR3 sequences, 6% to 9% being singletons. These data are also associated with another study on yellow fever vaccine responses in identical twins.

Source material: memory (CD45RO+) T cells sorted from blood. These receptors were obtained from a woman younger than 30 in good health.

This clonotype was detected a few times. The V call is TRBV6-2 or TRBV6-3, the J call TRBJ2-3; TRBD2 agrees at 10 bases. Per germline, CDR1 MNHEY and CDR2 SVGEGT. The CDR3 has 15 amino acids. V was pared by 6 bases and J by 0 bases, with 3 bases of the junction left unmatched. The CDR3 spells CASSRLAGSTDTQYF. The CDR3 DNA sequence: TGTGCCAGCAGCCGACTAGCGGGCAGCACAGATACGCAGTATTTT.

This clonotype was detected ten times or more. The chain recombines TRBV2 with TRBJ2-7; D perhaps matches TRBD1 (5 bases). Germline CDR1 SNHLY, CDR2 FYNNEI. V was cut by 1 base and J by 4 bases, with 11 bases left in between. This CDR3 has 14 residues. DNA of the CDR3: TGTGCCAGCAGTGAAGGGTGGCAGGGATACGAGCAGTACTTC. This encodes CASSEGWQGYEQYF.

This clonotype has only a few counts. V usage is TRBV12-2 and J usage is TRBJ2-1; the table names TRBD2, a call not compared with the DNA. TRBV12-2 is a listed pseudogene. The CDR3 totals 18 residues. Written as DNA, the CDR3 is TGTGCAAGTCGCCCACGGAGCGGGAAGGTCCCCCGCTACAATGAGCAGTTCTTC. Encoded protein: CASRPRSGKVPRYNEQFF.

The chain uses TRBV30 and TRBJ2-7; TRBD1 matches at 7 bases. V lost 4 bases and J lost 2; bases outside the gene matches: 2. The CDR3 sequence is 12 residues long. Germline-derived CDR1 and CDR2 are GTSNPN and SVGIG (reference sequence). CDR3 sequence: CAWNRGAYEQYF. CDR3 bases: TGTGCCTGGAACAGGGGAGCCTACGAGCAGTACTTC.

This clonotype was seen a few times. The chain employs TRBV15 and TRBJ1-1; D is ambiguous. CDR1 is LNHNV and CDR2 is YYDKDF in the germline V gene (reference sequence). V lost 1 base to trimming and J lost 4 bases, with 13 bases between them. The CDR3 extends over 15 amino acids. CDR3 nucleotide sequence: TGTGCCACCAGCAGAGTCCGCAGCGTTCGCACTGAAGCTTTCTTT. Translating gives CATSRVRSVRTEAFF.

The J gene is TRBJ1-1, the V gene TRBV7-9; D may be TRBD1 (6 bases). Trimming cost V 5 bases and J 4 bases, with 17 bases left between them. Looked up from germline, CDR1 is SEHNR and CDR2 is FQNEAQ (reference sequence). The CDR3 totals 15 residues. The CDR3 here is CASSGETGRSTEAFF. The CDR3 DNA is TGTGCCAGCAGCGGAGAGACAGGAAGGAGCACTGAAGCTTTCTTT.

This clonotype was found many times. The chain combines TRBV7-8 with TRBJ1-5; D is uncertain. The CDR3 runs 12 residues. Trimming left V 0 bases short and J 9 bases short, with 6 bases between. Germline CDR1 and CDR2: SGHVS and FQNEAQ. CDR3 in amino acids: CASSLASGPQHF. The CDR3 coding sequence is TGTGCCAGCAGCTTAGCTTCAGGGCCCCAGCATTTT.

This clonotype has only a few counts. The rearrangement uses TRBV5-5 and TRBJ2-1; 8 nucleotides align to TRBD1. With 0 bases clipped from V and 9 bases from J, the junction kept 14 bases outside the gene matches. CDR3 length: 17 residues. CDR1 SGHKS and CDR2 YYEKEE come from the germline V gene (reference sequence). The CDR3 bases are TGTGCCAGCAGCTTGGTGGCGGCAGGGGGCCACCGTGGTGAGCAGTTCTTC. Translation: CASSLVAAGGHRGEQFF.

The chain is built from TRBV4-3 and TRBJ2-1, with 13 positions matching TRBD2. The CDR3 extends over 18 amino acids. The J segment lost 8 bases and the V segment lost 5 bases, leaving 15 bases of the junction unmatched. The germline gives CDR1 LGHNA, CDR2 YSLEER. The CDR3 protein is CASSRQLAGGPKTDEQFF. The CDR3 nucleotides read TGCGCCAGCAGCAGGCAACTAGCGGGAGGGCCTAAAACGGATGAGCAGTTCTTC.

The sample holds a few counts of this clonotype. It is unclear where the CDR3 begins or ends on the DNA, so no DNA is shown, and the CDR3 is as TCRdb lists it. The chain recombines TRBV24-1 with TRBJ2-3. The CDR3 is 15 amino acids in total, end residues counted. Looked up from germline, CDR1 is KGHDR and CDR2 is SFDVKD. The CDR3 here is CATSDLRQHTDTQYF.

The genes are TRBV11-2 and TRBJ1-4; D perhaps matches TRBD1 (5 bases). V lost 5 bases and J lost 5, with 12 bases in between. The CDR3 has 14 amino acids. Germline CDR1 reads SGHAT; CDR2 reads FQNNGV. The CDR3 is CASSPTGGNEKLFF. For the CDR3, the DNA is TGTGCCAGCAGCCCTACAGGAGGAAATGAAAAACTGTTTTTT.

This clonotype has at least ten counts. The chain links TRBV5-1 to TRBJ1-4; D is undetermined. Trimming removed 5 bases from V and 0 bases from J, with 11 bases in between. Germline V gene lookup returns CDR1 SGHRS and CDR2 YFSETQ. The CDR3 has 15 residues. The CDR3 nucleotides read TGCGCCAGCAGGGAGGAGATCGCAACTAATGAAAAACTGTTTTTT. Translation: CASREEIATNEKLFF.

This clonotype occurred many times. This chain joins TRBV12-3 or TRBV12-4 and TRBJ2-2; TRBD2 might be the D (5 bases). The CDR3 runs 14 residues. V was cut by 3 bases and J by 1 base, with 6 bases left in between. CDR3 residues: CASSFGGNTGELFF. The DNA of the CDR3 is TGTGCCAGCAGTTTCGGAGGGAACACCGGGGAGCTGTTTTTT.

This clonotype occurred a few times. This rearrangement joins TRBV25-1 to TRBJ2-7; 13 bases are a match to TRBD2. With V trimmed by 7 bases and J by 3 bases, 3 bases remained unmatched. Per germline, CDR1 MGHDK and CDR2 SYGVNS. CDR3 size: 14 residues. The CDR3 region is CASTRTSGSYEQYF. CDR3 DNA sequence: TGTGCCAGCACAAGGACTAGCGGGAGCTACGAGCAGTACTTC.

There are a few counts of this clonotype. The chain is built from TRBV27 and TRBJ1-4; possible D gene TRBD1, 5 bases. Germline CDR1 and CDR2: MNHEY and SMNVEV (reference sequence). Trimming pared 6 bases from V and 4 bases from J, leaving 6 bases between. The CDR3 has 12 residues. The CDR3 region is CASSQGNEKLFF. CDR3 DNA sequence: TGTGCCAGCAGCCAGGGTAATGAAAAACTGTTTTTT.

The CDR3 is CASSAEGGGNRDTQYF. Written as DNA, the CDR3 is TGTGCCAGCAGCGCCGAAGGGGGTGGGAATAGGGATACGCAGTATTTT. V is TRBV9 and J is TRBJ2-3, with D possibly TRBD1 on 6 matching bases. V lost 3 bases and J lost 6, with 20 bases in between. This CDR3 spans 16 amino acids. Germline CDR1 reads SGDLS; CDR2 reads YYNGEE.

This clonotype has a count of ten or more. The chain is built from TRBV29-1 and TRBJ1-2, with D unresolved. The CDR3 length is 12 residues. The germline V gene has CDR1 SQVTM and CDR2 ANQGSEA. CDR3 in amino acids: CSDYGTNYGYTF. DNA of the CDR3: TGCAGTGACTATGGGACTAACTATGGCTACACCTTC.

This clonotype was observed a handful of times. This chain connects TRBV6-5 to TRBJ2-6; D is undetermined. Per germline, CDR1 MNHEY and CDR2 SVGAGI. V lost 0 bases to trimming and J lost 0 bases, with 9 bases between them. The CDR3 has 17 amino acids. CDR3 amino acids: CASSYSGGNSGANVLTF. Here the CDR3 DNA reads TGTGCCAGCAGTTACTCGGGTGGGAACTCTGGGGCCAACGTCCTGACTTTC.

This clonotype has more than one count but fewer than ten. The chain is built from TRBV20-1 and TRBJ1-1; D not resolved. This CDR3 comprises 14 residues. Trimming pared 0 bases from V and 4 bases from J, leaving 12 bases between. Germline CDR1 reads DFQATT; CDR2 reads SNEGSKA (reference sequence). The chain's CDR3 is CSARDYAGGTEAFF. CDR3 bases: TGCAGTGCTAGAGATTATGCCGGCGGCACTGAAGCTTTCTTT.

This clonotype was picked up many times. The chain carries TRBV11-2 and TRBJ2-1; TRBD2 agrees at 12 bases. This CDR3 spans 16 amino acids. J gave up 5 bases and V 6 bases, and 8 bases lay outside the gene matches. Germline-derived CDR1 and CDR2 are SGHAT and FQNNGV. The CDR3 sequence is CASRPASGGVNNEQFF. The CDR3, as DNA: TGTGCCAGCAGACCGGCTAGCGGGGGGGTAAACAATGAGCAGTTCTTC. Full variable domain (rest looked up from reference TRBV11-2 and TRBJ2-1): EAGVAQSPRYKIIEKRQSVAFWCNPISGHATLYWYQQILGQGPKLLIQFQNNGVVDDSQLPKDRFSAERLKGVDSTLKIQPAKLEDSAVYLCASRPASGGVNNEQFFGPGTRLTVL.

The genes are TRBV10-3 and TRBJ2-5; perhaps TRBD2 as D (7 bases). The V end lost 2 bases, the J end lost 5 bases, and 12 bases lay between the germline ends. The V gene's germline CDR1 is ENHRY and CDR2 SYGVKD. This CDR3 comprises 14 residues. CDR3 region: CAISERGARETQYF. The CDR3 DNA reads TGTGCCATCAGTGAGCGGGGGGCGCGGGAGACCCAGTACTTC.

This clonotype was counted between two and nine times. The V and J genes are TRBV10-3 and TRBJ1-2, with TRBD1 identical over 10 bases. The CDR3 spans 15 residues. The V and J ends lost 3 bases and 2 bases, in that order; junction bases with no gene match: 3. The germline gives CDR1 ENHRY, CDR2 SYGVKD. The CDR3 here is CAISDPGQGNYGYTF. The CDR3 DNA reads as TGTGCCATCAGTGATCCGGGACAGGGGAACTATGGCTACACCTTC.

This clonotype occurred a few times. The CDR3 region is CASSSSTRASGNNEQFF. Written as DNA, the CDR3 is TGTGCCAGCAGCTCATCTACCCGGGCTAGCGGTAACAATGAGCAGTTCTTC. The chain employs TRBV7-9 and TRBJ2-1, with 7 bases that match TRBD2. J lost 5 bases, V lost 4 bases, and 14 bases had no gene match. The CDR3 contains 17 residues. Germline CDR1 is SEHNR and CDR2 is FQNEAQ (reference sequence).

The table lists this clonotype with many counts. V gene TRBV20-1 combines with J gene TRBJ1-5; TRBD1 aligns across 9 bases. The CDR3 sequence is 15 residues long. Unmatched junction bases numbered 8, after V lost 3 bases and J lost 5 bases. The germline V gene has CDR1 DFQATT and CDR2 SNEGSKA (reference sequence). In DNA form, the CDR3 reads TGCAGTGCTAGCTCCGGGACAGGGAAGGATCAGCCCCAGCATTTT. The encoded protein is CSASSGTGKDQPQHF.

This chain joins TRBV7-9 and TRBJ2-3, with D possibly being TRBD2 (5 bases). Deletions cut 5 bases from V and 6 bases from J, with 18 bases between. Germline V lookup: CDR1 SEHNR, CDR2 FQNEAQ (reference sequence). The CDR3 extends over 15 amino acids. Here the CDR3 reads CASSPPGSEADTQYF. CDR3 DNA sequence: TGTGCCAGCAGCCCCCCCGGATCGGAGGCCGATACGCAGTATTTT. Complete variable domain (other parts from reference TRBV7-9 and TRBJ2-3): DTGVSQNPRHKITKRGQNVTFRCDPISEHNRLYWYRQTLGQGPEFLTYFQNEAQLEKSRLLSDRFSAERPKGSFSTLEIQRTEQGDSAMYLCASSPPGSEADTQYFGPGTRLTVL.

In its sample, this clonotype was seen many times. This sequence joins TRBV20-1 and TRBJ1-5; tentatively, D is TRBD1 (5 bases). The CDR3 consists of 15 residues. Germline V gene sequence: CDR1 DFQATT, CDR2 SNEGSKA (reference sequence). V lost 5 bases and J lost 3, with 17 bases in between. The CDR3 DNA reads TGCAGTGCTCCAGGGCAGGTAGGGGTCAATCAGCCCCAGCATTTT. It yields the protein CSAPGQVGVNQPQHF.